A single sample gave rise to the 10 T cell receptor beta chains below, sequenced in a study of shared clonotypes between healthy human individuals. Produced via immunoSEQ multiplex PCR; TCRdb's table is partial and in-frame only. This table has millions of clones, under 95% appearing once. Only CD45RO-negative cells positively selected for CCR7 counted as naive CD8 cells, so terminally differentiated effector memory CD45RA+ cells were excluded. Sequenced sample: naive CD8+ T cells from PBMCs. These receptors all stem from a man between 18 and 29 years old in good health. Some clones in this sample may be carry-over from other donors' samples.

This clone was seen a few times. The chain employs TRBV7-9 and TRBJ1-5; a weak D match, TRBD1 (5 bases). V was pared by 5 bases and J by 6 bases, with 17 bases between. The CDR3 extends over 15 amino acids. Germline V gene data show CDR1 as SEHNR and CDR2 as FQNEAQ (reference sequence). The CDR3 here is CASSTPTVWVQPQHF. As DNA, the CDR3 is TGTGCCAGCAGCACCCCGACAGTCTGGGTTCAGCCCCAGCATTTT.

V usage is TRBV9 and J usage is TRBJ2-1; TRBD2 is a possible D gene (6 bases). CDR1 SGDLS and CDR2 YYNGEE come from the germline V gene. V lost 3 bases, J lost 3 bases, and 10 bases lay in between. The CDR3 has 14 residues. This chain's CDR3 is CASSGGGVYNEQFF. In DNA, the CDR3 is TGTGCCAGCAGCGGGGGCGGGGTCTACAATGAGCAGTTCTTC.

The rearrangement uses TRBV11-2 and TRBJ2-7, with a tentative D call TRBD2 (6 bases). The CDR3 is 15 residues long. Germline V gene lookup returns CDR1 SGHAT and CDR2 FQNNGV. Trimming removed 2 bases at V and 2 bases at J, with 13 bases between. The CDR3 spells CASSLPASETYEQYF. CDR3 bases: TGTGCCAGCAGCTTACCCGCTAGCGAGACCTACGAGCAGTACTTC.

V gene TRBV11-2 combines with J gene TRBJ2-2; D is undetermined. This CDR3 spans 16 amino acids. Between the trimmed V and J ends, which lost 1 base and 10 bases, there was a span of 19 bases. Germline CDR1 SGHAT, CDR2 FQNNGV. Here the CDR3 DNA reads TGTGCCAGCAGCTTAGGTTATAGAGGTCTATCAGCGGAGCTGTTTTTT. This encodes CASSLGYRGLSAELFF.

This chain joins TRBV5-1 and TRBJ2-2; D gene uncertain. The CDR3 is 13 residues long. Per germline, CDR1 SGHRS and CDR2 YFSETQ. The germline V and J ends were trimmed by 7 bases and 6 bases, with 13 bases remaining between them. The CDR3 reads CASSGMGSGELFF. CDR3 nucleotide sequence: TGCGCCAGCTCCGGTATGGGGTCCGGGGAGCTGTTTTTT.

The CDR3 DNA sequence: TGTGCCAGCAGTTTCAGGGATGCTGAAGCTTTCTTT. It is translated as CASSFRDAEAFF. The chain is built from TRBV28 and TRBJ1-1, with D tentatively TRBD1 (5 bases). V was trimmed by 3 bases and J by 6 bases, leaving 8 bases between them. Germline CDR1 is MDHEN and CDR2 is SYDVKM. The CDR3 runs to 12 residues.

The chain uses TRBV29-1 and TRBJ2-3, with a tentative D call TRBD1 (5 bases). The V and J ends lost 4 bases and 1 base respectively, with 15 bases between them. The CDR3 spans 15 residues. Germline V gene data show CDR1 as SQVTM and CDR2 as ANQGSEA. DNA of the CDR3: TGCAGCGTTGTACTTCAGGGCAGGGGCACAGATACGCAGTATTTT. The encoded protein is CSVVLQGRGTDTQYF.

In nucleotides, the CDR3 is TGTGCCACCAGCAGCAGGACAGGGAAGAGCAATCAGCCCCAGCATTTT. Translating it yields CATSSRTGKSNQPQHF. This chain links TRBV15 with TRBJ1-5; 8 bases map to TRBD1. Per the germline V gene, CDR1 is LNHNV and CDR2 is YYDKDF (reference sequence). The CDR3 has 16 amino acids. The junction had 5 bases not matched to a gene; V was cut back by 3 bases and J by 1 base.

The CDR3 reads CASSLSSPSSYNEQFF. CDR3 DNA: TGTGCCAGCAGCTTATCTAGCCCCAGCTCCTACAATGAGCAGTTCTTC. This chain connects TRBV7-3 to TRBJ2-1; a weak D match, TRBD2 (5 bases). Germline CDR1 and CDR2: SGHTA and FQGTGA. V dropped 2 bases and J dropped 0 bases, with 11 bases sitting between them. CDR3 size: 16 residues.

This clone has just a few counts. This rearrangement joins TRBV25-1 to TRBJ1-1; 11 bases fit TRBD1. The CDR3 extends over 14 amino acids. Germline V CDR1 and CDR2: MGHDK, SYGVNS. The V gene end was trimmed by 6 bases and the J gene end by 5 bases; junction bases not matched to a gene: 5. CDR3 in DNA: TGTGCCAGCAGGGACAGGGGGCCCGGGACTGAAGCTTTCTTT. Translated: CASRDRGPGTEAFF.